Listed here are 21 T cell receptor beta chains from one sample, sequenced in a study of cytomegalovirus exposure and HLA in healthy donors. Repertoires were generated with immunoSEQ multiplex PCR, while TCRdb's copy carries only in-frame clones and drops some. The sample shows roughly 68,000 clones, nearly 96% of them seen only once. Source material: PBMCs. The receptors were sampled from a woman aged 18-29 years in good health and CMV-seropositive.

This chain joins TRBV12-5 and TRBJ1-1; D is ambiguous. Germline V gene lookup returns CDR1 LGHNT and CDR2 FRNRAP. V lost 5 bases and J 1 base, leaving 11 bases between the germline ends. The CDR3 is made up of 14 amino acids. CDR3 sequence (DNA): TGTGCTAGTGGTCGAACCGGGAAGAACACTGAAGCTTTCTTT. This codes for CASGRTGKNTEAFF.

This sequence joins TRBV11-1 and TRBJ2-7; TRBD2 matches 12 bases. The ends lost 5 bases at V and 7 bases at J; junction bases unmatched: 9. Germline CDR1 is SGHAT and CDR2 is FQDESV (reference sequence). The CDR3 sequence is 15 residues long. CDR3 bases: TGTGCCAGCAGCCTTGGACTAGCGGGGTCGGGAGAGCAGTACTTC. Its protein is CASSLGLAGSGEQYF.

The V call is TRBV27, the J call TRBJ2-1; 7 nucleotides agree with TRBD1. The CDR3 is 11 residues long. V trimming: 7 bases; J trimming: 14 bases; junction bases outside the gene matches: 8. Germline CDR1 MNHEY, CDR2 SMNVEV (reference sequence). CDR3 nucleotides: TGTGCCAGCACACATGGGGACAGAGAGTTCTTC. Protein product: CASTHGDREFF.

This chain links TRBV30 with TRBJ2-7; 10 bases are shared with TRBD2. The CDR3 is 13 residues long. Germline V gene sequence: CDR1 GTSNPN, CDR2 SVGIG (reference sequence). Trimming removed 5 bases from V and 3 bases from J; junction bases left unmatched: 4. CDR3 in DNA: TGTGCCTGGGCGTCTAGCGGGAGCTACGAGCAGTACTTC. It translates to CAWASSGSYEQYF. The whole variable domain, filled in from reference TRBV30 and TRBJ2-7, reads SQTIHQWPATLVQPVGSPLSLECTVEGTSNPNLYWYRQAAGRGLQLLFYSVGIGQISSEVPQNLSASRPQDRQFILSSKKLLLSDSGFYLCAWASSGSYEQYFGPGTRLTVT.

CDR3 nucleotide sequence: TGTGCCAGCAACACAGGGGCCAGGGAGACCCAGTACTTC. Translating gives CASNTGARETQYF. The J gene is TRBJ2-5, the V gene TRBV7-2; 7 bases are a match to TRBD1. This CDR3 has 13 amino acids. Germline CDR1 and CDR2: SGHTA and FQGNSA. Unmatched junction bases numbered 7, after V lost 7 bases and J lost 5 bases. Full variable domain (missing parts from reference TRBV7-2 and TRBJ2-5): GAGVSQSPSNKVTEKGKDVELRCDPISGHTALYWYRQSLGQGLEFLIYFQGNSAPDKSGLPSDRFSAERTGGSVSTLTIQRTQQEDSAVYLCASNTGARETQYFGPGTRLLVL.

The V call is TRBV4-3, the J call TRBJ2-1; weak D call: TRBD1 (5 bases). Trimming shortened V by 0 bases and J by 2 bases, and 8 bases separated the two germline ends. This CDR3 comprises 15 residues. CDR1 LGHNA and CDR2 YSLEER come from the germline V gene. In DNA form, the CDR3 reads TGCGCCAGCAGCCAAGACAGGGATCCCTACAATGAGCAGTTCTTC. This sequence encodes CASSQDRDPYNEQFF.

The rearrangement links TRBV14 to TRBJ2-1; TRBD2 aligns across 7 bases. Trimming removed 8 bases from V and 6 bases from J; junction bases left unmatched: 7. The CDR3 is made up of 13 amino acids. Looked up from germline, CDR1 is SGHDN and CDR2 is FVKESK. CDR3 nucleotides: TGTGCCAGCGCACCGGGACTACCCAATGAGCAGTTCTTC. It codes for CASAPGLPNEQFF.

The chain is built from TRBV27 and TRBJ1-5; D might be TRBD1 (5 bases). CDR3 length: 15 amino acids. Trimming stripped 5 bases from V and 8 bases from J, with 19 bases between. Looked up from germline, CDR1 is MNHEY and CDR2 is SMNVEV (reference sequence). The CDR3 sequence is CASSPLGGTTKPQHF. CDR3 DNA: TGTGCCAGCAGTCCGCTTGGAGGGACTACGAAGCCCCAGCATTTT.

The V call is TRBV2, the J call TRBJ1-2; TRBD1 matches 10 bases. Germline CDR1 and CDR2: SNHLY and FYNNEI. Germline trimming cut 6 bases from V and 0 bases from J; bases unmatched to any gene: 4. The CDR3 is 15 residues long. CDR3: CASRSDRGANYGYTF. The CDR3 region has the DNA TGTGCCAGCAGATCGGACAGGGGGGCTAACTATGGCTACACCTTC.

This chain uses TRBV19 with TRBJ1-1; possibly TRBD1 for D (6 bases). CDR3 length equals 12 residues. Trimming left V 6 bases short and J 6 bases short, with 11 bases between. Germline V lookup: CDR1 LNHDA, CDR2 SQIVND (reference sequence). The CDR3 protein is CASSYDRSEAFF. The CDR3 nucleotides are TGTGCCAGTAGCTATGACAGGTCTGAAGCTTTCTTT.

V is TRBV11-2 and J is TRBJ2-5; D might be TRBD1 (6 bases). From germline, CDR1 is SGHAT and CDR2 FQNNGV. V was shortened by 4 bases and J by 1 base, with 10 bases between the two germline ends. The CDR3 totals 14 residues. CDR3 sequence: CASSSGQFQETQYF. CDR3 DNA sequence: TGTGCCAGCAGCTCAGGACAGTTCCAAGAGACCCAGTACTTC.

The chain is built from TRBV4-3 and TRBJ2-7; possible D gene TRBD2, 6 bases. CDR3 length: 16 residues. Trimming left V 1 base short and J 2 bases short, with 15 bases between. Germline V gene sequence: CDR1 LGHNA, CDR2 YSLEER. The CDR3 DNA reads TGCGCCAGCAGCCAAGGGAGCGGGCCCAATACCTACGAGCAGTACTTC. As protein: CASSQGSGPNTYEQYF.

V is TRBV18 and J is TRBJ1-3; unclear D gene. This CDR3 is built from 13 residues. V lost 2 bases and J lost 2, with 4 bases in between. The germline gives CDR1 KGHSH, CDR2 LQKENI. The CDR3 DNA sequence: TGTGCCAGCTCACCAGTAACTGGAAACACCATATATTTT. Protein product: CASSPVTGNTIYF.

This clone was counted a single time. The chain carries TRBV6-4 and TRBJ1-5; D might be TRBD1 (5 bases). With 7 bases removed from V and 0 bases from J, the gap between germline ends came to 19 bases. The CDR3 runs to 17 residues. Germline assignment: CDR1 MRHNA and CDR2 SNTAGT. CDR3 residues: CASTSGGVFYSNQPQHF. The DNA for the CDR3 is TGTGCCAGCACCTCCGGGGGGGTCTTCTATAGCAATCAGCCCCAGCATTTT.

The V and J genes are TRBV7-2 and TRBJ1-4; 8 bases are shared with TRBD1. V shed 1 base, J shed 7 bases, and the junction held 2 bases outside the gene matches. The germline gives CDR1 SGHTA, CDR2 FQGNSA. There are 14 residues in the CDR3. This chain's CDR3 is CASSLGGQGEKLFF. CDR3 DNA sequence: TGTGCCAGCAGCTTAGGTGGACAGGGTGAAAAACTGTTTTTT.

The chain has TRBV7-3 and TRBJ2-1; 8 bases line up with TRBD2. The CDR3 runs to 15 residues. In germline, CDR1 is SGHTA, CDR2 FQGTGA. With 5 bases clipped from V and 2 bases from J, the junction kept 5 bases outside the gene matches. The chain's CDR3 is CASSPDSGTYNEQFF. The CDR3 DNA is TGTGCCAGCAGCCCCGATAGCGGGACCTACAATGAGCAGTTCTTC.

The chain recombines TRBV6-5 with TRBJ2-3, with a weak D call TRBD2 (5 bases). Deletions cut 4 bases from V and 2 bases from J, with 13 bases between. Germline V gives CDR1 MNHEY, CDR2 SVGAGI. The CDR3 sequence is 15 residues long. The CDR3 DNA sequence: TGTGCCAGCAGTTCCCAAGGACTGAACACAGATACGCAGTATTTT. It translates to CASSSQGLNTDTQYF.

V is TRBV27 and J is TRBJ1-4; 11 nucleotides agree with TRBD1. V lost 4 bases to trimming and J lost 2 bases; unmatched junction nucleotides: 9. CDR3 length: 18 residues. The germline V gene encodes CDR1 MNHEY and CDR2 SMNVEV (reference sequence). CDR3 bases: TGTGCCAGCAGTTCCGGGCCGGGACAGGGGGGCACTAATGAAAAACTGTTTTTT. Its protein is CASSSGPGQGGTNEKLFF.

The rearrangement links TRBV5-1 to TRBJ2-1, with 12 bases identical to TRBD2. The germline CDR1 and CDR2 sequences are SGHRS and YFSETQ. This CDR3 comprises 17 residues. V lost 0 bases, J lost 3 bases, and 4 bases stayed unmatched. CDR3 region: CASSLGTSGILYNEQFF. The DNA for the CDR3 is TGCGCCAGCAGCTTGGGGACTAGCGGGATACTCTACAATGAGCAGTTCTTC.

This clone was observed a single time. This sequence joins TRBV4-2 and TRBJ1-1; TRBD1 agrees at 8 bases. The germline CDR1 and CDR2 sequences are LGHNA and YNFKEQ. J was trimmed by 11 bases and V by 0 bases; bases with no gene match: 17. This CDR3 is 17 amino acids long. The CDR3 DNA is TGTGCCAGCAGCCAAGATGGTAAGGGACAGGAGAAGAAATTGGCTTTCTTT. It yields the protein CASSQDGKGQEKKLAFF.

V usage is TRBV30 and J usage is TRBJ2-2; D is undetermined. Germline lookup yields CDR1 GTSNPN and CDR2 SVGIG (reference sequence). Trimming removed 0 bases from V and 0 bases from J, with 11 bases in between. The CDR3 contains 16 residues. CDR3 bases: TGTGCCTGGAGTGTACCAGAGGCTACGAACACCGGGGAGCTGTTTTTT. Residues: CAWSVPEATNTGELFF.